The text below deals with one T cell receptor (beta chain). Its antigen is still unknown. DNA at 200 ng, 25,000 to 35,000 T cell genomes, went into sorted-subset replicate PCRs. Produced via immunoSEQ multiplex PCR; TCRdb's table is partial and in-frame only. The sample lists 1,100,000 or so clones, approximately 78% seen once, with about 0.52% in the top ten. This specimen belongs to a study of shared clonotypes between healthy human individuals. Whole-study findings and limits: Naive CD4 clonotypes were shared across a few donors at roughly 4.6%.

The CDR3 is 16 amino acids. Germline V gives CDR1 LGHNA, CDR2 YSLEER. Trimming at V came to 1 base and at J to 8 bases, leaving 13 bases not matched to a gene. The J gene is TRBJ1-2, the V gene TRBV4-3; 7 nucleotides agree with TRBD1. Sequencing used memory CD4+ T cells from PBMCs. Described subset: CD45RA-negative fraction. This receptor was obtained from a man between 18 and 29 years old in good health. Some clones in this sample may be carry-over from other donors' samples. The CDR3 coding sequence is TGCGCCAGCAGCCAAGGTACCTTGACAGGGACCAGAGGCTACACCTTC. Translated: CASSQGTLTGTRGYTF.